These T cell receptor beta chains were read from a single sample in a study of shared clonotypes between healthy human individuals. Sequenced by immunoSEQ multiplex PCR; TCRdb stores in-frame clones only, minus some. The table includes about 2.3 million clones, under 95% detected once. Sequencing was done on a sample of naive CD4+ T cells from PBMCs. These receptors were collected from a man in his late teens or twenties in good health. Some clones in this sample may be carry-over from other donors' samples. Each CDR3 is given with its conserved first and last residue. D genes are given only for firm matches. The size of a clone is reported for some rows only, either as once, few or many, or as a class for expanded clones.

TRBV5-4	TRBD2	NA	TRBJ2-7	CASSFRGGTYEQYF	TGTGCCAGCAGCTTCCGGGGGGGGACCTACGAGCAGTACTTC
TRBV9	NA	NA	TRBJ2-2	CASSAWEGTGELFF	TGTGCCAGCAGCGCTTGGGAAGGCACCGGGGAGCTGTTTTTT
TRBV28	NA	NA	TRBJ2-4	CASSATLLNIQYF	TGTGCCAGCAGTGCCACCCTATTAAACATTCAGTACTTC
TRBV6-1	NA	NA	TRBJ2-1	CASSGAGPQVKYNEQFF	TGTGCCAGCAGTGGGGCAGGGCCCCAGGTCAAATACAATGAGCAGTTCTTC
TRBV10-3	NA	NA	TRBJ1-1	CAISEDRSTEAFF	TGTGCCATCAGTGAAGACAGAAGCACTGAAGCTTTCTTT
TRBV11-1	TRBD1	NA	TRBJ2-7	CASSRTGLDRSYEQYF	TGTGCCAGCAGCCGGACAGGGCTTGACCGGTCCTACGAGCAGTACTTC
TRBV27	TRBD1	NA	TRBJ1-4	CASRKMDRAFEKLFF	TGTGCCAGCAGGAAGATGGACAGGGCATTTGAAAAACTGTTTTTT
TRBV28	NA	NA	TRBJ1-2	CASNSQGQGYTF	TGTGCCAGCAACTCCCAGGGGCAAGGCTACACCTTC
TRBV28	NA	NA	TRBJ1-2	CASSSIYGYTF	TGTGCCAGCAGTTCCATCTATGGCTACACCTTC
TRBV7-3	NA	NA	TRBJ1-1	CASSSQMNTEAFF	TGTGCCAGCAGCTCTCAAATGAACACTGAAGCTTTCTTT
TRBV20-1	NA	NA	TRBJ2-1	CSARVLNEQFF	TGCAGTGCTAGAGTCTTAAATGAGCAGTTCTTC
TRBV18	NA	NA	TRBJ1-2	CASSSDYDRMKGYTF	TGTGCCAGCTCATCCGATTACGACAGGATGAAAGGCTACACCTTC
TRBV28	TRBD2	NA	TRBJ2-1	CASSTLAGKASEQFF	TGTGCCAGCAGTACATTAGCGGGTAAAGCTAGCGAGCAGTTCTTC
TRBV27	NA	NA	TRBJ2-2	CASSPTRLMNTGELFF	TGTGCCAGCAGTCCGACACGACTAATGAACACCGGGGAGCTGTTTTTT
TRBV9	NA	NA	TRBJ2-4	CASSVAWGAPQYF	TGTGCCAGCAGCGTAGCTTGGGGGGCCCCGCAGTACTTC
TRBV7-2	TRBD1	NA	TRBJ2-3	CASIAQGLISTDTQYF	TGTGCCAGCATAGCACAGGGGCTAATTAGCACAGATACGCAGTATTTT
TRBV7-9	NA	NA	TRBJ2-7	CAGARSPTYEQYF	TGTGCCGGTGCCCGTAGCCCCACCTACGAGCAGTACTTC
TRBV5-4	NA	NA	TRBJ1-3	CASSLTTGTGNTIYF	TGTGCCAGCAGCTTGACCACAGGGACAGGAAACACCATATATTTT
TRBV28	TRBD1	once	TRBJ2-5	CASSWDRRQETQYF	TGTGCCAGCAGTTGGGACAGGCGCCAAGAGACCCAGTACTTC
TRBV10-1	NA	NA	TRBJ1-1	CASHLTQTEAFF	TGCGCCAGCCACCTAACCCAGACTGAAGCTTTCTTT
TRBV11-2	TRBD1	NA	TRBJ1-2	CASSSYRDRAHGYTF	TGTGCCAGCAGCTCATACCGGGACAGGGCCCATGGCTACACCTTC
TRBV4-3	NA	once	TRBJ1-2	CASSHLRTEGYTF	TGCGCCAGCAGCCACCTTCGGACTGAGGGCTACACCTTC
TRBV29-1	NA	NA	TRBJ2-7	CSVESGEQYF	TGCAGCGTTGAGTCAGGGGAGCAGTACTTC
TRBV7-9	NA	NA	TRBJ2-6	CASSLAAGQSLSGANVLTF	TGTGCCAGCAGCTTAGCGGCGGGACAGTCTCTCTCTGGGGCCAACGTCCTGACTTTC
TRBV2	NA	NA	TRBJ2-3	CASSGGTGPATQYF	TGTGCCAGCAGTGGGGGGACGGGGCCTGCTACGCAGTATTTT
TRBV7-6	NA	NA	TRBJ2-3	CASRGTRSGDTQYF	TGTGCCAGCAGGGGGACGAGAAGTGGAGATACGCAGTATTTT
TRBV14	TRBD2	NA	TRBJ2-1	CASSQDLVTSRLKQFF	TGTGCCAGCAGCCAAGACCTTGTGACTAGCCGACTCAAGCAGTTCTTC
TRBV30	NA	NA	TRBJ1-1	CAASRQANTEAFF	TGTGCCGCCTCGCGACAGGCTAACACTGAAGCTTTCTTT
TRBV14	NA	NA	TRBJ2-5	CASSQELTETQYF	TGTGCCAGCAGCCAAGAATTAACAGAGACCCAGTACTTC
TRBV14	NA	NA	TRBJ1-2	CASSQGAGGGYGYTF	TGTGCCAGCAGCCAAGGGGCGGGAGGAGGCTATGGCTACACCTTC
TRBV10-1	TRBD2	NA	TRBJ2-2	CASSGGRTGELFF	TGCGCCAGCAGTGGCGGGAGAACCGGGGAGCTGTTTTTT
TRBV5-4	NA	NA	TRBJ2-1	CASSSKSGEQFF	TGTGCCAGCAGCTCTAAATCAGGGGAGCAGTTCTTC
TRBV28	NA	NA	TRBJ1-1	CAGSPGGRMNTEAFF	TGTGCCGGCAGTCCCGGGGGACGCATGAACACTGAAGCTTTCTTT
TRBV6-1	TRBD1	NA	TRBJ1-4	CASNVDRVGEKLFF	TGTGCCAGCAATGTTGACAGGGTCGGTGAAAAACTGTTTTTT
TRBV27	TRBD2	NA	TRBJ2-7	CASSFRAGRHPYEQYF	TGTGCCAGCAGCTTCAGAGCGGGACGCCACCCCTACGAGCAGTACTTC
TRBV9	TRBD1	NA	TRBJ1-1	CASSPQGGNTEAFF	TGTGCCAGCAGCCCCCAGGGGGGGAACACTGAAGCTTTCTTT
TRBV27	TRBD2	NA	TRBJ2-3	CASSLALAGVDTQYF	TGTGCCAGCAGTTTAGCACTAGCGGGAGTAGATACGCAGTATTTT
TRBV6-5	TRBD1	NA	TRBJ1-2	CASSYSSTGGETGYTF	TGTGCCAGCAGTTACTCTTCGACAGGGGGAGAGACTGGCTACACCTTC
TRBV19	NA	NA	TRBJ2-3	CASRSPGEGTDTQYF	TGTGCCAGTAGATCCCCCGGGGAGGGCACAGATACGCAGTATTTT
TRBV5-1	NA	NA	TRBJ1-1	CASSLGGVGLTEAFF	TGCGCCAGCAGCTTGGGTGGAGTGGGACTCACTGAAGCTTTCTTT
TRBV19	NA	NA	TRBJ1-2	CASMVVGGQTSYGYTF	TGTGCCAGTATGGTAGTCGGTGGACAGACTTCCTATGGCTACACCTTC